Below, 24 T cell receptor beta chains from the same sample are listed, as sequenced in a study of STAT3 mutations in large granular lymphocyte leukemia. Whole-study results and caveats: In T-cell large granular lymphocyte leukemia, about half of patients showed multiple immunodominant subclonotypes.

The data were produced by immunoSEQ multiplex PCR, yet TCRdb's version contains in-frame clones alone and is incomplete. This table has around 10,000 clones, approximately 50% appearing once. Which antigens these TCRs recognize remains unknown. The sample comprised peripheral blood mononuclear cells. The receptors shown here come from a boy between 5 and 17 years old with T-cell large granular lymphocyte leukemia. Some clones in this sample may be carry-over from other donors' samples.

V and J are TRBV6-5 and TRBJ2-1; possible D gene TRBD1, 6 bases. Germline lookup yields CDR1 MNHEY and CDR2 SVGAGI. V lost 2 bases, J lost 9 bases, and 11 bases lay in between. The CDR3 sequence is 13 residues long. As DNA, the CDR3 is TGTGCCAGCAGTTACAGTGGCAGGGGTGAGCAGTTCTTC. Translation: CASSYSGRGEQFF.

The gene calls are TRBV2 and TRBJ1-6; no clear D. Deletions cut 3 bases from V and 7 bases from J, with 16 bases between. The CDR3 totals 16 residues. Germline V gene sequence: CDR1 SNHLY, CDR2 FYNNEI. CDR3 in DNA: TGTGCCAGCAGTGAGCATTGGGGTTTAAGGAATTCACCCCTCCACTTT. This gives the protein CASSEHWGLRNSPLHF.

This rearrangement joins TRBV23-1 to TRBJ2-7, with D unresolved. TRBV23-1 is recorded as an ORF, its role being uncertain. The CDR3 has 14 residues. V was clipped by 2 bases and J by 7 bases, with 15 bases between them. CDR3 amino acids: CASSQAFKPVEQYF. The CDR3 nucleotides are TGCGCCAGCAGTCAAGCCTTTAAACCGGTGGAGCAGTACTTC.

The CDR3 nucleotides are TGTGCCAGCAGTGCCGAGGAGGGAGGGCCAGGGGATACGCAGTATTTT. As protein: CASSAEEGGPGDTQYF. This chain connects TRBV6-1 to TRBJ2-3; 7 positions match TRBD2. V lost 4 bases, J lost 6 bases, and 13 bases stayed unmatched. Per germline, CDR1 MNHNS and CDR2 SASEGT. This CDR3 is built from 16 residues.

The chain recombines TRBV5-1 with TRBJ1-2, with a tentative D call TRBD1 (5 bases). The CDR3 sequence is 15 residues long. Looked up from germline, CDR1 is SGHRS and CDR2 is YFSETQ. V was clipped by 3 bases and J by 4 bases, with 16 bases between them. Here the CDR3 reads CASSSVGGTPYGYTF. As DNA, the CDR3 is TGCGCCAGCAGCTCCGTCGGAGGGACCCCCTATGGCTACACCTTC.

This clone was seen a handful of times. The chain uses TRBV30 and TRBJ2-1; the D is unclear. Trimming took off 0 bases at V and 10 bases at J, with 10 bases between the two ends. The germline V gene encodes CDR1 GTSNPN and CDR2 SVGIG (reference sequence). This CDR3 has 12 amino acids. CDR3 sequence reads: CAWSVPSVEQFF. In DNA form, the CDR3 reads TGTGCCTGGAGTGTACCGTCGGTCGAGCAGTTCTTC. The variable domain in full, completed from reference TRBV30 and TRBJ2-1, reads SQTIHQWPATLVQPVGSPLSLECTVEGTSNPNLYWYRQAAGRGLQLLFYSVGIGQISSEVPQNLSASRPQDRQFILSSKKLLLSDSGFYLCAWSVPSVEQFFGPGTRLTVL.

Within the sample, this clone is medium-sized. The chain recombines TRBV18 with TRBJ2-1, with 12 bases aligning to TRBD2. The CDR3 spans 16 residues. V trimming: 3 bases; J trimming: 9 bases; junction bases outside the gene matches: 9. Germline V gives CDR1 KGHSH, CDR2 LQKENI. The CDR3 sequence: CASSPSPSGGALEQFF. CDR3 bases: TGTGCCAGCTCACCTTCCCCTAGCGGGGGGGCCCTTGAGCAGTTCTTC. The full variable domain, rest sourced from reference TRBV18 and TRBJ2-1, is NAGVMQNPRHLVRRRGQEARLRCSPMKGHSHVYWYRQLPEEGLKFMVYLQKENIIDESGMPKERFSAEFPKEGPSILRIQQVVRGDSAAYFCASSPSPSGGALEQFFGPGTRLTVL.

This clone was counted a single time. The V call is TRBV18, the J call TRBJ1-2; 7 bases agree with TRBD1. Trimming cost V 6 bases and J 2 bases; bases outside gene matches: 9. The CDR3 sequence is 15 residues long. Germline V lookup: CDR1 KGHSH, CDR2 LQKENI. DNA for the CDR3: TGTGCCAGCTCGGGGACAGAGAGAAGCAACTATGGCTACACCTTC. Translating gives CASSGTERSNYGYTF.

This rearrangement joins TRBV30 to TRBJ1-5, with D unresolved. Germline CDR1 and CDR2: GTSNPN and SVGIG (reference sequence). Trimming stripped 3 bases from V and 4 bases from J, with 10 bases between. The CDR3 loop spans 13 amino acids. The CDR3 region is CAWSARTNQPQHF. CDR3 nucleotide sequence: TGTGCCTGGAGCGCCCGAACTAATCAGCCCCAGCATTTT.

This sequence joins TRBV9 and TRBJ1-1, with D perhaps matching TRBD1 (5 bases). This CDR3 is 14 amino acids long. Trimming left V 6 bases short and J 1 base short, with 13 bases between. Germline CDR1 and CDR2: SGDLS and YYNGEE. In DNA, the CDR3 is TGTGCCAGCACCTTGGGACTGACGAACACTGAAGCTTTCTTT. It specifies CASTLGLTNTEAFF. The full variable domain, with the rest looked up from reference TRBV9 and TRBJ1-1, is DSGVTQTPKHLITATGQRVTLRCSPRSGDLSVYWYQQSLDQGLQFLIQYYNGEERAKGNILERFSAQQFPDLHSELNLSSLELGDSALYFCASTLGLTNTEAFFGQGTRLTVV.

This clone occurred a few times. V and J are TRBV5-6 and TRBJ1-1; 8 positions match TRBD1. The CDR3 is made up of 15 amino acids. J was trimmed by 5 bases and V by 1 base; bases with no gene match: 7. Per the germline V gene, CDR1 is SGHDT and CDR2 is YYEEEE. The CDR3 reads CASSLIDRGDTEAFF. The CDR3 DNA sequence: TGTGCCAGCAGCTTGATTGACAGGGGAGATACTGAAGCTTTCTTT.

This chain connects TRBV7-7 to TRBJ2-5; TRBD1 aligns across 7 bases. The germline V gene has CDR1 SSHAT and CDR2 FNYEAQ (reference sequence). With V trimmed by 5 bases and J by 5 bases, 8 bases remained unmatched. This CDR3 is 14 amino acids long. In DNA, the CDR3 is TGTGCCAGCAGCGCAGACAGGGATGGGGAGACCCAGTACTTC. Residues: CASSADRDGETQYF.

In its sample, this clone was seen once. This chain links TRBV7-9 with TRBJ1-5; D gene unclear. Germline values: CDR1 SEHNR, CDR2 FQNEAQ (reference sequence). This CDR3 has 16 amino acids. V shed 2 bases and J shed 4 bases, with 15 bases lying between them. In DNA form, the CDR3 reads TGTGCCAGCAGCTTAAGTTTAGGTTCGGGGAATCAGCCCCAGCATTTT. Protein: CASSLSLGSGNQPQHF.

The rearrangement joins TRBV15 to TRBJ1-5; D is unresolved. CDR1 and CDR2 from the germline V gene are LNHNV and YYDKDF (reference sequence). The V end was cut by 0 bases, the J end by 4 bases, with 7 bases between. The CDR3 spans 14 residues. The CDR3 loop is CATSRDLGNQPQHF. In DNA form, the CDR3 reads TGTGCCACCAGCAGAGATTTGGGGAATCAGCCCCAGCATTTT.

V and J are TRBV5-1 and TRBJ2-7; TRBD2 matches at 7 bases. CDR3 size: 15 residues. Trimming at V came to 4 bases and at J to 1 base, leaving 8 bases not matched to a gene. CDR1 is SGHRS and CDR2 is YFSETQ in the germline V gene. The CDR3 loop reads CASSPVASGSYEQYF. The CDR3 DNA is TGCGCCAGCAGCCCCGTGGCTAGCGGATCCTACGAGCAGTACTTC.

This sequence joins TRBV28 and TRBJ1-2; TRBD1 might be the D (6 bases). The V gene's germline CDR1 is MDHEN and CDR2 SYDVKM. CDR3 length: 12 amino acids. Trimming removed 6 bases at V and 7 bases at J, with 12 bases between. The CDR3 region has the DNA TGTGCCAGCAGCCAAGGGGGTGGTGGCTACACCTTC. Translation: CASSQGGGGYTF.

The V call is TRBV5-1, the J call TRBJ1-1; TRBD1 might be the D (6 bases). This CDR3 contains 16 residues. In germline, CDR1 is SGHRS, CDR2 YFSETQ. V gave up 4 bases and J gave up 1 base, with 17 bases separating them. CDR3 coding DNA: TGCGCCAGCAGCCTGGGTTATGGCAGGGGGAACACTGAAGCTTTCTTT. Its translation is CASSLGYGRGNTEAFF.

The rearrangement links TRBV27 to TRBJ2-1; 8 bases agree with TRBD1. V lost 5 bases to trimming and J lost 7 bases; unmatched junction nucleotides: 4. Germline assignment: CDR1 MNHEY and CDR2 SMNVEV (reference sequence). This CDR3 comprises 13 residues. For the CDR3, the DNA is TGTGCCAGCAGTACGACAGGGGTGAATGAGCAGTTCTTC. Translating it yields CASSTTGVNEQFF.

J is TRBJ2-3 and V is TRBV5-1, with no clear D. The V end lost 2 bases, the J end lost 5 bases, and 3 bases lay between the germline ends. The V gene's germline CDR1 is SGHRS and CDR2 YFSETQ. CDR3 size: 11 residues. CDR3 DNA: TGCGCCAGCAGCTTAGGAGATACGCAGTATTTT. This codes for CASSLGDTQYF.

The V gene is TRBV5-1, the J gene TRBJ2-1, with D possibly matching TRBD1 (5 bases). The V gene lost 0 bases and the J gene lost 8 bases, with 12 bases spanning the gap. The CDR3 runs to 14 residues. The germline V gene encodes CDR1 SGHRS and CDR2 YFSETQ. Here the CDR3 reads CASSLVRGRDEQFF. For the CDR3, the DNA is TGCGCCAGCAGCTTGGTTAGGGGTAGGGATGAGCAGTTCTTC.

V and J are TRBV5-1 and TRBJ2-7; TRBD2 might be the D (5 bases). Trimming removed 0 bases from V and 8 bases from J, with 18 bases in between. The CDR3 spans 15 residues. CDR1 is SGHRS and CDR2 is YFSETQ in the germline V gene. CDR3 DNA: TGCGCCAGCAGCTTGGAACCGGAGCACGGGGAAAAGCAGTACTTC. Encoded protein: CASSLEPEHGEKQYF.

The chain combines TRBV18 with TRBJ2-7; TRBD2 matches at 10 bases. The CDR3 consists of 17 residues. Germline CDR1 is KGHSH and CDR2 is LQKENI. V lost 2 bases to trimming and J lost 4 bases; unmatched junction nucleotides: 11. The CDR3 DNA is TGTGCCAGCTCACCAAAAGAAGCGGGAGGGCCCGTGTACGAGCAGTACTTC. It encodes CASSPKEAGGPVYEQYF.

The CDR3 nucleotides are TGCGCCAGCAGCTTGGAACCCAGGGCAGGTGGCTACACCTTC. Translating it yields CASSLEPRAGGYTF. The chain employs TRBV5-1 and TRBJ1-2; perhaps TRBD1 as D (5 bases). The CDR3 extends over 14 amino acids. The germline V and J ends were trimmed by 0 bases and 7 bases, with 13 bases remaining between them. The germline V gene encodes CDR1 SGHRS and CDR2 YFSETQ.

The chain has TRBV5-4 and TRBJ2-2; D call uncertain. Germline V lookup: CDR1 SGHNT, CDR2 YYREEE (reference sequence). The CDR3 runs 12 residues. The V and J ends lost 5 bases and 6 bases respectively, with 8 bases between them. Here the CDR3 reads CASRHTPGELFF. DNA for the CDR3: TGTGCCAGCAGACACACGCCCGGGGAGCTGTTTTTT.